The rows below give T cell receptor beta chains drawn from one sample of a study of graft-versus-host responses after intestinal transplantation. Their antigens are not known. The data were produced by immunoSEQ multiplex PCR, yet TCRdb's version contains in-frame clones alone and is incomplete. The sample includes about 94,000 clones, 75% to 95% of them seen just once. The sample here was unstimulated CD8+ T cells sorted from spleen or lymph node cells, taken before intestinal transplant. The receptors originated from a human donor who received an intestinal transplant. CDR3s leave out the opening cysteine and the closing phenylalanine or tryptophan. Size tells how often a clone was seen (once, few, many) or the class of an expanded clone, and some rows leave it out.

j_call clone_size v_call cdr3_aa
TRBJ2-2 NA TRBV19 ASSWGQGARTGELF
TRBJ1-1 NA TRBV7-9 ASSLEYGTGNAEAF
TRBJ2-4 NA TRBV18 ASSQTRYKNIQY
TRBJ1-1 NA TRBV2 ASRVGGNTEAF
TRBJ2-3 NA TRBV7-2 ASSSPQGASTDTQY
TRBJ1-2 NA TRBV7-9 ASSLGGTNYGYT
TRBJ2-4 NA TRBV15 ATSGGTETNIQY
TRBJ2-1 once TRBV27 ASSLTSSDTKPYNEQF
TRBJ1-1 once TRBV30 AWSPGPRGAF
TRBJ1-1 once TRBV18 ASSPARDRDTEAF
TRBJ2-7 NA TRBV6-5 ASSARTGYEQY
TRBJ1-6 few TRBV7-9 ASSLDSSPLH
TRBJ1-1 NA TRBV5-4 ASSQRQGAVTEAF
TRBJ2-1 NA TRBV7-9 ASSPRDLEGNEQF
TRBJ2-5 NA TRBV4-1 ASSPTSEKETQY
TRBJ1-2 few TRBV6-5 ASSTTGGRYGYT
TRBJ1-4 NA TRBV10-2 ASSERRDSRERTNEKLF
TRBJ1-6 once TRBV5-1 ASSRGTGTSSPLH
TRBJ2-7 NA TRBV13 ASSPYFSSYEQY
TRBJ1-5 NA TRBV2 ASRSTPSSNQPQH
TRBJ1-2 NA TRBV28 ASSPGQGDGYT
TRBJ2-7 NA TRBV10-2 ASSVRVYEQY
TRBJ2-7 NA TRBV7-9 ASSPMGRVGEQY
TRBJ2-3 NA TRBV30 AWEPTGTDTQY
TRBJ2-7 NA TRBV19 ASSSGGGQIEQY
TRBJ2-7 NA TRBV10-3 AISETGSSYEQY
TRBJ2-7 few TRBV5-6 ASSRGHLSYEQY
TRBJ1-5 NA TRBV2 ASSGGQGYNQPQH
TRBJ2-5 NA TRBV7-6 ASSLDMETQY
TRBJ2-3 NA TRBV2 ASSDRGPDTDTQY
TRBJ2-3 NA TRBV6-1 ASSGSLWIVQGASTDTQY
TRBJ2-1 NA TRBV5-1 ASSWRQGRDEQF
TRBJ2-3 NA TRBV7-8 ASSSSGSTDTQY
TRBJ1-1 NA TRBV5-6 ASSLPGTEDTEAF
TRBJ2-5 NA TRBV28 AIRGRGETQY
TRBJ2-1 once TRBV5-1 ASSFINEQF
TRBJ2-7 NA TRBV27 ASSFSGGYEQY
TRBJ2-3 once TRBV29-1 SVGGQSTDTQY
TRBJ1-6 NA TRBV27 ASSSSWQAAYNSPLH
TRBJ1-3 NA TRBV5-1 ASSPHGGTGNTIY
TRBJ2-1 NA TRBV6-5 ASSPSGSPYNEQF
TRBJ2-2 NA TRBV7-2 ASSLGRDRAWDGELF
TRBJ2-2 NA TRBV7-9 ASSLRELF
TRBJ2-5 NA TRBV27 ASSSLAEGKTQY
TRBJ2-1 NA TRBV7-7 ASSYRVSSYNEQF
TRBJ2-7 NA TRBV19 ASSATSGYEQY
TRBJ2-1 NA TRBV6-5 ASSYSNRGSYNEQF
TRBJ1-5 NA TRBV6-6 ASSYTTGVGQPQH
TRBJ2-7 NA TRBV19 ASSIASGTYEQY
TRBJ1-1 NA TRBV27 ASSSTGNTEAF
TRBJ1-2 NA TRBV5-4 ASSPDRGQADGYT
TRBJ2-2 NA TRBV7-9 ASSLGGTGELF
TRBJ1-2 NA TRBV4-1 ASSQARGDNGYT